This is a list of T cell receptor beta chains from one sample in a study of blood T cell repertoires in COVID-19. Profiling relied on immunoSEQ multiplex PCR, and the TCRdb table lists in-frame clones only, not all of them. This repertoire shows some 320,000 clones, more than 70% found once; its top ten account for 5.3%. Sequencing input: PBMCs or T cells enriched from blood (not recorded which). The receptors were gathered from a woman aged 25-40 years who had recovered from COVID-19. CDR3s include the opening cysteine and the closing phenylalanine or tryptophan. The order of the fields is clone size, V gene, J gene, D gene, CDR3 DNA, CDR3 protein. A D gene is named only where the DNA matches it firmly. Clone size, where shown, is once, few, many, or a class for clones that have expanded.

.,TRBV7-9,TRBJ1-4,TRBD1,TGTGCCAGCAGCTTAAGGACAGGGGATGAAAAACTGTTTTTT,CASSLRTGDEKLFF
.,TRBV10-2,TRBJ1-5,.,TGCGCCAGCAGTGCAGGGAATACCCAGCATTTT,CASSAGNTQHF
.,TRBV4-1,TRBJ1-1,.,TGCGCCAGCAGCCAAGCATTCGAGGGTGGCACTGAAGCTTTCTTT,CASSQAFEGGTEAFF
.,TRBV3-1/TRBV3-2,TRBJ2-5,TRBD1,TGTGCCAGCGGTACAGGGGATAAGGACAGAGAGACCCAGTACTTC,CASGTGDKDRETQYF
.,TRBV19,TRBJ1-1,.,TGTGCCAGTATTTTCGTAGGGGCCCGTTATGAAGCTTTCTTT,CASIFVGARYEAFF
few,TRBV10-3,TRBJ1-1,TRBD1,TGTGCCATCAAATTGACAGGGGCGAACACTGAAGCTTTCTTT,CAIKLTGANTEAFF
.,TRBV30,TRBJ1-5,.,TGTGCCTGGAGCCCGGGTCACAATCAGCCCCAGCATTTT,CAWSPGHNQPQHF
.,TRBV3-1/TRBV3-2,TRBJ1-2,.,TGTGCCAGCAGCCCAGGGTACGGTTATGGCTACACCTTC,CASSPGYGYGYTF
.,TRBV9,TRBJ1-1,TRBD1,TGTGCCAGCAGCCCGGGGACAGGCGGGACTGAAGCTTTCTTT,CASSPGTGGTEAFF
.,TRBV5-3,TRBJ2-5,TRBD1,TGTGCCAGAAGCTCCCGACTTGGGACAGGGTGGATGGAGACCCAGTACTTC,CARSSRLGTGWMETQYF
.,TRBV5-6,TRBJ2-1,TRBD1,TGTGCCAGCAGCCTATCGCGGACAGGCCTAAGAACTCCAGAGCAGTTCTTC,CASSLSRTGLRTPEQFF
.,TRBV25-1,TRBJ1-2,.,TGTGCCAGCAGTGAACAGTACTATGGCTACACCTTC,CASSEQYYGYTF
.,TRBV4-1,TRBJ2-7,TRBD1,TGCGCCAGCAGCCAACCGGGACAGGGGGCTTACGAGCAGTACTTC,CASSQPGQGAYEQYF
.,TRBV5-8,TRBJ1-5,TRBD1,TGTGCCAGCAGCTCTATTCGGACAGGGGGACAGCCCCAGCATTTT,CASSSIRTGGQPQHF
.,TRBV10-3,TRBJ1-2,.,TGTGCCATCGGAAGGACAAACGTAGACTACACCTTC,CAIGRTNVDYTF
.,TRBV23-1,TRBJ1-5,.,TGCGCCAGCAGTCACCGGGTTTTGGAGCCCCAGCATTTT,CASSHRVLEPQHF
few,TRBV5-1,TRBJ1-5,TRBD1,TGCGCCAGCAGCTCTGACAGGGGAAATCAGCCCCAGCATTTT,CASSSDRGNQPQHF
.,TRBV7-9,TRBJ2-1,TRBD2,TGTGCCAGCAGCGAAGGGACTAGCGGCAGCTCCTACAATGAGCAGTTCTTC,CASSEGTSGSSYNEQFF
.,TRBV18,TRBJ1-1,.,TGTGCCGGAGCTAACGGGGGTGGCGGTAACACTGAAGCTTTCTTT,CAGANGGGGNTEAFF